The 18 T cell receptor beta chains reported below all come from one sample, sequenced in a study of T cell responses to AZD1222 COVID-19 vaccine (dated by TCRdb to about 2021). Taken with the paper, the label for time point translates to: about 28 days (+/-7) after the second vaccine dose. The library relied on the immunoSEQ multiplex PCR assay. As stored in TCRdb, this immuneACCESS dataset retains in-frame rearrangements with V and J assigned. A fraction of the clones does not appear; measured against another copy, unresolved V genes explain less than half of the discrepancy, and the remainder lacks a known reason. The sample table lists 150,000 to 200,000 clones, around nine tenths of them with a count of one. The biggest ten clones account for about 9.9% of the sample. Sequenced material: peripheral blood, taken 28 days after the second AZD1222 dose. Every receptor here comes from an adult who received the AZD1222 COVID-19 vaccine.

The chain combines TRBV2 with TRBJ1-2; D gene uncertain. The CDR3 sequence is 12 residues long. V was pared by 4 bases and J by 8 bases, with 11 bases between. In germline, CDR1 is SNHLY, CDR2 FYNNEI. The CDR3 DNA reads TGTGCCAGCAGTGCGGGCAGGCGCGGCTACACCTTC. Translated: CASSAGRRGYTF.

This chain connects TRBV3-1 (or the pseudogene TRBV3-2) to TRBJ2-3; D is ambiguous. This CDR3 contains 16 residues. V was trimmed by 4 bases and J by 4 bases, leaving 18 bases between them. CDR1 is LGHDT and CDR2 is YNNKEL in the germline V gene (reference sequence). Here the CDR3 reads CASSRYTMVTSDTQYF. The CDR3, as DNA: TGTGCCAGCAGCCGATATACCATGGTCACATCAGATACGCAGTATTTT.

This chain joins TRBV5-1 and TRBJ2-2, with a tentative D call TRBD2 (6 bases). CDR1 is SGHRS, CDR2 YFSETQ, per germline. The ends were cut back, 0 bases at V and 6 bases at J, with 9 bases in the middle. The CDR3 has 14 amino acids. The CDR3 coding sequence is TGCGCCAGCAGCTTGGGAGGAGGGCCCGGGGAGCTGTTTTTT. Residues: CASSLGGGPGELFF.

V and J are TRBV6-5 and TRBJ1-1; 7 nucleotides agree with TRBD1. This CDR3 is built from 15 residues. The J segment lost 7 bases and the V segment lost 6 bases, leaving 14 bases of the junction unmatched. Germline V gene lookup returns CDR1 MNHEY and CDR2 SVGAGI. The CDR3 loop is CASRSWETGRDEAFF. The CDR3 nucleotides read TGTGCCAGCAGGTCCTGGGAGACAGGGAGAGATGAAGCTTTCTTT.

The V call is TRBV7-9, the J call TRBJ2-5, with TRBD2 matching 7 bases. V dropped 7 bases and J dropped 2; count of bases not matched to a gene: 7. Germline-derived CDR1 and CDR2 are SEHNR and FQNEAQ (reference sequence). This CDR3 has 14 residues. The CDR3 here is CASTDTGGQETQYF. CDR3 nucleotide sequence: TGTGCCAGCACCGACACGGGGGGACAAGAGACCCAGTACTTC.

The chain links TRBV30 to TRBJ1-2; D not resolved. The V end was cut by 3 bases, the J end by 5 bases, with 16 bases between. Germline loops: CDR1 GTSNPN, CDR2 SVGIG (reference sequence). CDR3 length: 14 amino acids. CDR3 DNA sequence: TGTGCCTGGAGGAGTCCGGGATTTGGGTATGGCTACACCTTC. Its translation: CAWRSPGFGYGYTF. Full variable domain (outside the CDR3, taken from reference TRBV30 and TRBJ1-2): SQTIHQWPATLVQPVGSPLSLECTVEGTSNPNLYWYRQAAGRGLQLLFYSVGIGQISSEVPQNLSASRPQDRQFILSSKKLLLSDSGFYLCAWRSPGFGYGYTFGSGTRLTVV.

The CDR3 DNA reads as TGTGCCAGCAGCCCTGGTGGGCTAGCGGGGAGGGATACGCAGTATTTT. Translation: CASSPGGLAGRDTQYF. The rearrangement links TRBV5-6 to TRBJ2-3; 9 bases align to TRBD2. Germline trimming cut 4 bases from V and 6 bases from J; bases unmatched to any gene: 12. The CDR3 covers 16 residues. The germline gives CDR1 SGHDT, CDR2 YYEEEE.

Points on this clone: Distinct nucleotide sequences in the sample also encode this CDR3. CDR3 DNA: TGTGCCAGCAGCCTGAGGGGCACTGAAGCTTTCTTT. Protein product: CASSLRGTEAFF. This chain links TRBV12-3 or TRBV12-4 with TRBJ1-1; the D gene is possibly TRBD1 (5 bases). V shed 6 bases and J shed 4 bases, with 9 bases lying between them. The CDR3 length is 12 residues.

This rearrangement joins TRBV5-1 to TRBJ1-4, with TRBD1 as a possible D gene (5 bases). The germline V gene encodes CDR1 SGHRS and CDR2 YFSETQ. V lost 2 bases to trimming and J lost 1 base, with 9 bases between them. The CDR3 extends over 15 amino acids. The CDR3 spells CASSLGAGTNEKLFF. CDR3 nucleotide sequence: TGCGCCAGCAGCTTAGGGGCTGGAACTAATGAAAAACTGTTTTTT.

On this clone itself: The sample contains more than one DNA sequence encoding this CDR3. The CDR3 DNA follows: TGTGCCAGCAGTTTAAGAGATACGCAGTATTTT. Translated, it gives CASSLRDTQYF. The chain recombines TRBV12-3 or TRBV12-4 with TRBJ2-3; D unresolved. V lost 2 bases to trimming and J lost 5 bases, with 2 bases between them. CDR3 length: 11 residues.

This chain connects TRBV11-3 to TRBJ1-5; TRBD1 matches at 11 bases. This CDR3 has 20 residues. Trimming took 5 bases from V and 7 from J; bases not matched to a gene: 22. CDR1 is SGHNT, CDR2 YENEEA, per germline. The CDR3 nucleotides are TGTGCCAGCAGCCTAAAAAGATTTGGACAGGGGGCCCTCGGGAGGCAGCCCCAGCATTTT. Protein product: CASSLKRFGQGALGRQPQHF.

The chain links TRBV19 to TRBJ1-5; the D gene is possibly TRBD1 (5 bases). Germline assignment: CDR1 LNHDA and CDR2 SQIVND (reference sequence). V was cut by 7 bases and J by 2 bases, with 9 bases left in between. CDR3 length equals 13 residues. As DNA, the CDR3 is TGTGCCAGTACCGGGGACGGCAATCAGCCCCAGCATTTT. Encoded protein: CASTGDGNQPQHF.

The CDR3 region has the DNA TGTGCCAGCAGTTTGGGGGACAAAAACCCTAGCAATCAGCCCCAGCATTTT. Its protein product is CASSLGDKNPSNQPQHF. The chain uses TRBV6-2 or TRBV6-3 and TRBJ1-5; perhaps TRBD1 as D (6 bases). Germline V gives CDR1 MNHEY, CDR2 SVGEGT. V was clipped by 4 bases and J by 0 bases, with 16 bases between them. There are 17 residues in the CDR3.

This clone has just a few counts. V is TRBV12-3 or TRBV12-4 and J is TRBJ2-3; possibly TRBD2 for D (6 bases). The CDR3 has 12 amino acids. The V and J ends lost 10 bases and 7 bases respectively, with 15 bases between them. CDR3 amino acids: CATGSRGYTQYF. For the CDR3, the DNA is TGTGCCACGGGCTCGCGGGGATATACGCAGTATTTT.

This chain links TRBV12-3 or TRBV12-4 with TRBJ2-3, with 7 positions matching TRBD1. The CDR3 length is 13 residues. V lost 10 bases to trimming and J lost 2 bases; unmatched junction nucleotides: 6. DNA for the CDR3: TGTGCCACCGGGGACAGAATCACAGATACGCAGTATTTT. The encoded protein is CATGDRITDTQYF.

V gene TRBV5-6 combines with J gene TRBJ1-2, with D possibly matching TRBD1 (5 bases). This CDR3 has 14 amino acids. CDR1 and CDR2 from the germline V gene are SGHDT and YYEEEE. V lost 4 bases to trimming and J lost 2 bases, with 12 bases between them. CDR3: CASSLGPNNYGYTF. Here the CDR3 DNA reads TGTGCCAGCAGCCTGGGACCAAACAACTATGGCTACACCTTC.

This clone was seen once. The chain's CDR3 is CASSLSGAFSGNTIYF. As DNA, the CDR3 is TGTGCCAGCAGTTTATCCGGGGCTTTCTCTGGAAACACCATATATTTT. The rearrangement joins TRBV27 to TRBJ1-3; a weak D match, TRBD1 (5 bases). Trimming cost V 0 bases and J 0 bases, with 9 bases left between them. CDR3 length equals 16 residues. From germline, CDR1 is MNHEY and CDR2 SMNVEV (reference sequence).

V is TRBV6-2 or TRBV6-3 and J is TRBJ2-1; 11 nucleotides align to TRBD2. The germline CDR1 and CDR2 sequences are MNHEY and SVGEGT. The CDR3 covers 15 residues. Trimming at V came to 0 bases and at J to 7 bases, leaving 2 bases not matched to a gene. The CDR3 nucleotides read TGTGCCAGCAGTTACTCGCTAGCGGGGGGTAATGAGCAGTTCTTC. This codes for CASSYSLAGGNEQFF.